What follows are 3 T cell receptor beta chains derived from one specimen sequenced in a study of siplizumab effects on memory and regulatory T cells. Repertoires were generated with immunoSEQ multiplex PCR, while TCRdb's copy carries only in-frame clones and drops some. The repertoire includes approximately 50,000 clones, over 90% of them detected once, and roughly 18% sits in the top ten. The sample consisted of CD8+ T cells sorted from blood. These receptors were collected from a human donor in good health.

J is TRBJ2-1 and V is TRBV7-9; D may be TRBD2 (5 bases). This CDR3 contains 13 residues. Trimming removed 5 bases from V and 6 bases from J, with 11 bases in between. CDR1 SEHNR and CDR2 FQNEAQ come from the germline V gene (reference sequence). The CDR3, as DNA: TGTGCCAGCAGCAAAGCTAGCACCAATGAGCAGTTCTTC. This sequence encodes CASSKASTNEQFF. Full variable domain (outside the CDR3, taken from reference TRBV7-9 and TRBJ2-1): DTGVSQNPRHKITKRGQNVTFRCDPISEHNRLYWYRQTLGQGPEFLTYFQNEAQLEKSRLLSDRFSAERPKGSFSTLEIQRTEQGDSAMYLCASSKASTNEQFFGPGTRLTVL.

The rearrangement joins TRBV28 to TRBJ2-2, with D perhaps being TRBD1 or TRBD2 (5 bases each). The V gene lost 10 bases and the J gene lost 0 bases, with 12 bases spanning the gap. The CDR3 runs to 14 residues. Germline CDR1 is MDHEN and CDR2 is SYDVKM. CDR3: CATPGGPNTGELFF. The CDR3 DNA reads TGTGCCACCCCTGGGGGACCGAACACCGGGGAGCTGTTTTTT.

The rearrangement joins TRBV5-4 to TRBJ2-1, with TRBD2 matching 8 bases. Germline values: CDR1 SGHNT, CDR2 YYREEE (reference sequence). J lost 4 bases, V lost 5 bases, and 5 bases had no gene match. The CDR3 spans 14 residues. DNA for the CDR3: TGTGCCAGCAGAACTAGCGGCACTTACAATGAGCAGTTCTTC. Its protein is CASRTSGTYNEQFF.